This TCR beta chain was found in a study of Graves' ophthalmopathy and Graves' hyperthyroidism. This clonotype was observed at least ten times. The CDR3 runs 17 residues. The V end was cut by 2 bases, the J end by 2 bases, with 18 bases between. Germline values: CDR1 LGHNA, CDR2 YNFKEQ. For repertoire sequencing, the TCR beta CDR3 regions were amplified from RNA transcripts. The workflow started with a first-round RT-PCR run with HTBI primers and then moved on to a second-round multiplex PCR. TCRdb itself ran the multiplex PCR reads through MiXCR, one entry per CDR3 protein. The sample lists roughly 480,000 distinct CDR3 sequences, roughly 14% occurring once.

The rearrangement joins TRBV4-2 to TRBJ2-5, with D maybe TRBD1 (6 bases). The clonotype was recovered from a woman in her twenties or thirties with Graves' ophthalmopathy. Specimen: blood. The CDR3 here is CASSQPTDRIDQETQYF. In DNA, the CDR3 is TGTGCCAGCAGCCAACCTACCGACAGGATTGATCAAGAGACCCAGTACTTC.